Here is one TCR beta chain with its context. These data belong to a study of T cell changes during pregnancy in multiple sclerosis. The method was immunoSEQ multiplex PCR; TCRdb's version includes in-frame clones alone and lacks a portion of them. The sample has approximately 93,000 clones, about 91% seen once; the top ten hold around 0.93%. V shed 4 bases and J 3 bases; nucleotides not matched to a gene: 7. CDR1 is SGHNT and CDR2 is YYREEE in the germline V gene (reference sequence). The CDR3 is 15 residues long. This TCR derives from a female donor with multiple sclerosis, enrolled in a pregnancy study. The chain is built from TRBV5-4 and TRBJ2-7, with 10 bases lining up with TRBD1. Sequenced here: peripheral blood, sampled before pregnancy. CDR3 region: CASSTGGTGDYEQYF. The CDR3 DNA is TGTGCCAGCAGCACAGGGGGGACAGGGGACTACGAGCAGTACTTC.